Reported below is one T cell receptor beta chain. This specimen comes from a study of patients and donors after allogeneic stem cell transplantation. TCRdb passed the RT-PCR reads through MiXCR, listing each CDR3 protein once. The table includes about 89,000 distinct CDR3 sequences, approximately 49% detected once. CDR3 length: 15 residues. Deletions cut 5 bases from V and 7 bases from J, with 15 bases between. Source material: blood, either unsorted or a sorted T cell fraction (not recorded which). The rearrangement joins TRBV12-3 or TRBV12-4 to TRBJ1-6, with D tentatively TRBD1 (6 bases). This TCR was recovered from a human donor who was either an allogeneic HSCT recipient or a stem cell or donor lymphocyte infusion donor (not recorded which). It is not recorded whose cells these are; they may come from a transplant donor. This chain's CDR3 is CASSPNRVVNSPLHF. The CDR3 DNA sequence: TGTGCCAGCAGTCCCAACAGGGTTGTGAATTCACCCCTCCACTTT.